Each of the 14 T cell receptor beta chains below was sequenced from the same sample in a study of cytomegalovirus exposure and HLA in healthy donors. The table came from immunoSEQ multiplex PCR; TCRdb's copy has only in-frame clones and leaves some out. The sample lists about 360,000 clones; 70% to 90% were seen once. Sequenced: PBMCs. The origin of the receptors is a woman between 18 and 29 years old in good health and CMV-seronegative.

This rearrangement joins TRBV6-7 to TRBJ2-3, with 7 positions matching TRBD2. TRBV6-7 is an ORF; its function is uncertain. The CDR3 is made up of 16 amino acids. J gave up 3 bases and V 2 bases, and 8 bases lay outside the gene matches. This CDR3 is CASSYRRGGRTDTQYF. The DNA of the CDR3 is TGTGCCAGCAGTTACCGGCGGGGCGGGAGAACAGATACGCAGTATTTT.

CDR3 in DNA: TGTGCCAGCAGACCCGGGACAGGGGTCAATGAAAAACTGTTTTTT. This translates into CASRPGTGVNEKLFF. The chain couples TRBV5-6 to TRBJ1-4; 10 nucleotides align to TRBD1. The J segment lost 5 bases and the V segment lost 5 bases, leaving 6 bases of the junction unmatched. CDR1 SGHDT and CDR2 YYEEEE come from the germline V gene. This CDR3 comprises 15 residues.

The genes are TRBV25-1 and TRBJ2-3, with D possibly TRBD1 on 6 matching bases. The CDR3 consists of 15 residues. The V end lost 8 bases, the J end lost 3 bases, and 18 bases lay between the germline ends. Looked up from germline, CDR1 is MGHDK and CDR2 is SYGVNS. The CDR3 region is CASSTYRDITDTQYF. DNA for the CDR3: TGTGCCAGCTCTACCTACCGGGACATAACAGATACGCAGTATTTT.

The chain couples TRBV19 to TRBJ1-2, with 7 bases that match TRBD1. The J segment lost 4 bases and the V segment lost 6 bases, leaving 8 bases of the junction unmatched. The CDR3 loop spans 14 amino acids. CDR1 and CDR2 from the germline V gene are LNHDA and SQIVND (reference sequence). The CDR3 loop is CASRSKGAGYGYTF. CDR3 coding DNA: TGTGCCAGTAGGAGTAAGGGGGCGGGCTATGGCTACACCTTC.

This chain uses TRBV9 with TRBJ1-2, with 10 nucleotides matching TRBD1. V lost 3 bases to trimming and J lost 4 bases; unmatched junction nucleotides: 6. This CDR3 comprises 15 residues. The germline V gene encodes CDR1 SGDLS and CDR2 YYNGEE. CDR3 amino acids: CASSGGTGASYGYTF. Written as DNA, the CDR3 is TGTGCCAGCAGCGGGGGGACAGGGGCTTCCTATGGCTACACCTTC.

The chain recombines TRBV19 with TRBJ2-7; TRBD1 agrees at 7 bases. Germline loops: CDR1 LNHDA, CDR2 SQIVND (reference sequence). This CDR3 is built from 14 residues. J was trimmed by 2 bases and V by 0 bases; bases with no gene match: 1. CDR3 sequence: CASSIEGQTYEQYF. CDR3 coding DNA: TGTGCCAGTAGTATAGAGGGACAGACCTACGAGCAGTACTTC.

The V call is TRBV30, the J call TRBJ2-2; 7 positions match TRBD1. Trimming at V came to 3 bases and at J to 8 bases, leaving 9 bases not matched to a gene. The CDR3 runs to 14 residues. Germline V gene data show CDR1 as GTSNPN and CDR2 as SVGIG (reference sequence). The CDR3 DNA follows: TGTGCCTGGAGCCCTGACAGGGCGACTGGGGAGCTGTTTTTT. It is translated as CAWSPDRATGELFF.

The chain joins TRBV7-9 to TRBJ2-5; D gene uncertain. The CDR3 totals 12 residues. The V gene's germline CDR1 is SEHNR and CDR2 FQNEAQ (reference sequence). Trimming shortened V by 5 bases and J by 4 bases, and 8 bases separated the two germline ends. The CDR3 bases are TGTGCCAGCAGCCGTCCTCGAGAGACCCAGTACTTC. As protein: CASSRPRETQYF.

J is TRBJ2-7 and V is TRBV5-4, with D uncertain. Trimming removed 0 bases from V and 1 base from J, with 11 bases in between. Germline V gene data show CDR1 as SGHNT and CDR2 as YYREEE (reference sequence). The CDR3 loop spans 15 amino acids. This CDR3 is CASSLVTDPSYEQYF. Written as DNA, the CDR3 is TGTGCCAGCAGCTTGGTAACAGATCCATCCTACGAGCAGTACTTC.

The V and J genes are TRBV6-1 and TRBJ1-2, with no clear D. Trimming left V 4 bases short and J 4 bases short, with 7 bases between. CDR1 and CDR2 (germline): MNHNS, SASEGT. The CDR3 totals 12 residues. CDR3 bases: TGTGCCAGCAGTGCTAGGCCCTATGGCTACACCTTC. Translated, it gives CASSARPYGYTF.

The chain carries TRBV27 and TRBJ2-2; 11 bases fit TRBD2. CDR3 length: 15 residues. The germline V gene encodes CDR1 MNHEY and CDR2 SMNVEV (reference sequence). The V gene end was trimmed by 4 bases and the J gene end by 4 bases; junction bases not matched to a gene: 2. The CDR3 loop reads CASSSGLAGTGELFF. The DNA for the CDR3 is TGTGCCAGCAGTTCTGGACTAGCGGGCACCGGGGAGCTGTTTTTT.

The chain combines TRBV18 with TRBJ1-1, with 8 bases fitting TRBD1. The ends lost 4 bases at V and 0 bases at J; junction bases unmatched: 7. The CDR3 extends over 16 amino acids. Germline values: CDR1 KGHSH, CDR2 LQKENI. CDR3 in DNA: TGTGCCAGCTCACTCCGACAGGGGCCAGTGAACACTGAAGCTTTCTTT. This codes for CASSLRQGPVNTEAFF.

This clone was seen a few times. Written as DNA, the CDR3 is TGTGCCAGCAGTTTCGCCGGGACCTACGAGCAGTACTTC. Translation gives CASSFAGTYEQYF. The genes are TRBV27 and TRBJ2-7; tentatively, D is TRBD2 (5 bases). The V and J ends lost 3 bases and 2 bases respectively, with 8 bases between them. The CDR3 loop spans 13 amino acids. CDR1 MNHEY and CDR2 SMNVEV come from the germline V gene (reference sequence).

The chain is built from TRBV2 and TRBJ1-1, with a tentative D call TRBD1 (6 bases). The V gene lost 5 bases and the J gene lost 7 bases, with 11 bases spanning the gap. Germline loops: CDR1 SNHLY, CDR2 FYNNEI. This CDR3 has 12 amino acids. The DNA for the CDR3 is TGTGCCAGCAGTTGGGACACTTATGAAGCTTTCTTT. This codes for CASSWDTYEAFF.